These T cell receptor beta chains were read from a single sample in a study of CD8+ T cells in alopecia areata. Using immunoSEQ multiplex PCR, the repertoire was profiled, and TCRdb retains in-frame clones only, with some absent. Of roughly 170,000 clones in the sample, around 58% are singletons; the top ten hold around 12%. The sequencing here drew on CD8+ T cells sorted from blood, taken at week 24, from a patient treated with tofacitinib. The receptor set was obtained from a human donor with alopecia areata. Both conserved end residues are part of each CDR3. For some rows the clone size is stated as once, few or many, or as a class when expanded; others skip it.

clone_size: NA
j_call: TRBJ2-1
v_call: TRBV5-6
cdr3_aa: CASSHLSGGYNEQFF

clone_size: few
j_call: TRBJ1-2
v_call: TRBV7-9
cdr3_aa: CASSLASGANYGYTF

clone_size: NA
j_call: TRBJ2-2
v_call: TRBV7-9
cdr3_aa: CASSFSDRGFTGELFF

clone_size: NA
j_call: TRBJ2-7
v_call: TRBV6-6
cdr3_aa: CASSYSTARKYEQYF

clone_size: NA
j_call: TRBJ2-7
v_call: TRBV29-1
cdr3_aa: CSVVGQGAISVEQYF

clone_size: NA
j_call: TRBJ2-1
v_call: TRBV6-4
cdr3_aa: CASRHPDSNEQFF

clone_size: NA
j_call: TRBJ2-3
v_call: TRBV13
cdr3_aa: CASSFTNGGDTQYF

clone_size: NA
j_call: TRBJ1-2
v_call: TRBV2
cdr3_aa: CASKGTAYGYTF

clone_size: NA
j_call: TRBJ2-1
v_call: TRBV6-5
cdr3_aa: CASSYGVGRVGEPCVF

clone_size: few
j_call: TRBJ1-3
v_call: TRBV30
cdr3_aa: CAWRFGNTIYF

clone_size: NA
j_call: TRBJ2-3
v_call: TRBV2
cdr3_aa: CARRLAGTDTQYF

clone_size: NA
j_call: TRBJ2-7
v_call: TRBV12-5
cdr3_aa: CASGLTTGAANSYEQYF

clone_size: many
j_call: TRBJ1-2
v_call: TRBV6-1
cdr3_aa: CATQEEGYTF

clone_size: NA
j_call: TRBJ1-2
v_call: TRBV4-2
cdr3_aa: CASSQGWYGYTF